This T cell receptor beta chain was identified during a study of Graves' ophthalmopathy and Graves' hyperthyroidism. Patients with other autoimmune diseases, uncontrolled infections, pregnancy or lactation were excluded. Diagnostic conclusions were grounded in clinical symptoms, serum thyroxine, TRAb, thyroid ultrasound and orbital computed tomography. The germline CDR1 and CDR2 sequences are SNHLY and FYNNEI. Between the trimmed V and J ends, which lost 6 bases and 9 bases, there was a span of 11 bases. This CDR3 contains 12 residues. Overall study findings and caveats: Ophthalmopathy versus stable hyperthyroidism: 13-signature model gave under 90% sensitivity, less than 82% specificity. Detected in blood as well were most expanded thyroid clonotypes with frequency above 0.001.

This clonotype has more than one count but fewer than ten. Its antigen is currently unknown. RNA transcripts served as template for amplifying TCR beta CDR3 sequences. RT-PCR was first run with HTBI primers, then multiplex PCR in a second round. TCRdb passed the multiplex PCR reads through MiXCR, listing each CDR3 protein once. The sample has around 1,200,000 distinct CDR3 sequences, about two fifths seen once. Sample: peripheral blood or thyroid tissue (not recorded which). The J gene is TRBJ2-2, the V gene TRBV2, with unresolved D. This clonotype was obtained from an adult man with Graves' hyperthyroidism. The CDR3 nucleotides read TGTGCCAGCAGGCCCACCAGCCGGGAGCTGTTTTTT. As protein: CASRPTSRELFF.